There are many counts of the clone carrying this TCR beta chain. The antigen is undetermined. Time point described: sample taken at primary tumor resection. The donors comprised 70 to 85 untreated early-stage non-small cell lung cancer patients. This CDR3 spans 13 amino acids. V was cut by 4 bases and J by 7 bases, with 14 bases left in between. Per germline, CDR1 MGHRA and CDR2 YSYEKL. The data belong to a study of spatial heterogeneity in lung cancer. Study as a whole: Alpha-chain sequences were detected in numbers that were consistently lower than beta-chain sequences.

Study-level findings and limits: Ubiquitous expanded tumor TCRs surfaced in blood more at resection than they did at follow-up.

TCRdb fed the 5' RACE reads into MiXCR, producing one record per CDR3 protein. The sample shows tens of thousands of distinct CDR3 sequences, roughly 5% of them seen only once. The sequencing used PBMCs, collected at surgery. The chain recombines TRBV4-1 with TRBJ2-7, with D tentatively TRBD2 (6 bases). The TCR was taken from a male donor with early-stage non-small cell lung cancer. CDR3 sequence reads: CASSLREEGEQYF. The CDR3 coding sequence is TGCGCCAGCAGCCTCCGAGAGGAGGGTGAGCAGTACTTC.